The TCR beta chain under discussion was sequenced for a study of blood T cell repertoires in COVID-19. Whole-study context: Acute and convalescent COVID-19 specimens originated in the United States, Italy and Spain. The cDNA or gDNA used as material had been derived from T cells, B-cell-depleted T cells, or PBMCs.

From germline, CDR1 is LGHNA and CDR2 YSLEER. This CDR3 has 18 amino acids. V gave up 3 bases and J gave up 3 bases; unmatched junction bases: 15. Measured with immunoSEQ multiplex PCR; TCRdb has only the in-frame clones, and not every one. The repertoire holds roughly 120,000 clones, with about 88% as singletons. The source is a woman in her 70s who had recovered from COVID-19. Specimen: peripheral blood. The J gene is TRBJ2-7, the V gene TRBV4-3; 9 nucleotides agree with TRBD1. Here the CDR3 DNA reads TGCGCCAGCAGCCAGCAAGCTATTGGGACAGGGCTATTCTACGAGCAGTACTTC. This gives the protein CASSQQAIGTGLFYEQYF.